The 12 T cell receptor beta chains reported below all come from one sample, sequenced in a study of cytomegalovirus exposure and HLA in healthy donors (dated by TCRdb to the late 2010s). Libraries were constructed by the immunoSEQ multiplex PCR assay. A mixture of 60 forward primers for TCR Vbeta segments and 13 reverse primers for TCR Jbeta segments was used in the multiplex PCR. Imported from immuneACCESS, the table was reduced by TCRdb to in-frame sequences with V and J called. These copies leave out some clones; in studies compared against another copy, an unresolved V gene accounts for under half, and the cause of the remainder is not known. The sample table holds 150,000 to 200,000 clones, of which less than 90% were seen once. Around 0.25% of the sample is held by the ten biggest clonotypes. The material sequenced was PBMCs. The receptor source for this set is a girl in the first two years of life in good health and CMV-seronegative.

The chain links TRBV7-9 to TRBJ1-3; TRBD1 agrees at 7 bases. CDR3 length: 14 residues. CDR1 is SEHNR and CDR2 is FQNEAQ in the germline V gene (reference sequence). With 4 bases clipped from V and 3 bases from J, the junction kept 3 bases outside the gene matches. In DNA, the CDR3 is TGTGCCAGCAGCTCACGGACAGGTGGAAACACCATATATTTT. Its protein product is CASSSRTGGNTIYF.

V usage is TRBV19 and J usage is TRBJ2-5; TRBD2 aligns across 7 bases. CDR1 and CDR2 from the germline V gene are LNHDA and SQIVND (reference sequence). This CDR3 has 12 amino acids. V trimming: 10 bases; J trimming: 0 bases; junction bases outside the gene matches: 2. This chain's CDR3 is CATRGDQETQYF. The CDR3 DNA is TGTGCCACCCGGGGGGACCAAGAGACCCAGTACTTC.

The chain uses TRBV9 and TRBJ2-1; D not certain. CDR3 length: 15 amino acids. The germline V and J ends were trimmed by 0 bases and 4 bases, with 11 bases remaining between them. Germline V lookup: CDR1 SGDLS, CDR2 YYNGEE. CDR3 nucleotides: TGTGCCAGCAGCGTAGCTCGCCAGACATACAATGAGCAGTTCTTC. Residues: CASSVARQTYNEQFF.

The chain carries TRBV19 and TRBJ1-5; 7 bases fit TRBD1. Germline V CDR1 and CDR2: LNHDA, SQIVND (reference sequence). V was clipped by 8 bases and J by 0 bases; unmatched bases: 1. The CDR3 length is 13 residues. Written as DNA, the CDR3 is TGTGCCAGTGGACAGGATAGCAATCAGCCCCAGCATTTT. This codes for CASGQDSNQPQHF. The whole variable domain, filled in from reference TRBV19 and TRBJ1-5, reads DGGITQSPKYLFRKEGQNVTLSCEQNLNHDAMYWYRQDPGQGLRLIYYSQIVNDFQKGDIAEGYSVSREKKESFPLTVTSAQKNPTAFYLCASGQDSNQPQHFGDGTRLSIL.

This chain connects TRBV5-4 to TRBJ1-3; 9 nucleotides line up with TRBD1. The CDR3 is made up of 15 amino acids. J lost 1 base, V lost 3 bases, and 2 bases had no gene match. Germline loops: CDR1 SGHNT, CDR2 YYREEE (reference sequence). CDR3: CASSSGTGSGNTIYF. In DNA, the CDR3 is TGTGCCAGCAGCTCCGGGACAGGGTCTGGAAACACCATATATTTT.

The chain combines TRBV4-2 with TRBJ2-1; D possibly corresponds to TRBD1 (6 bases). CDR3 length: 14 amino acids. Germline CDR1 and CDR2: LGHNA and YNFKEQ. The V end lost 4 bases, the J end lost 7 bases, and 14 bases lay between the germline ends. The CDR3 here is CASSRLNRGNEQFF. The CDR3 DNA reads TGTGCCAGCAGCCGTCTGAATAGGGGGAATGAGCAGTTCTTC.

CDR3 sequence: CASGTGLYNEQFF. DNA for the CDR3: TGTGCCAGCGGGACAGGCCTATACAATGAGCAGTTCTTC. The J gene is TRBJ2-1, the V gene TRBV25-1; 8 nucleotides line up with TRBD1. V gave up 8 bases and J gave up 4 bases; unmatched junction bases: 4. The CDR3 is 13 residues long. Germline assignment: CDR1 MGHDK and CDR2 SYGVNS.

The rearrangement joins TRBV4-1 to TRBJ2-7; tentatively, D is TRBD2 (6 bases). The CDR3 totals 15 residues. V was trimmed by 5 bases and J by 5 bases, leaving 19 bases between them. The germline V gene has CDR1 MGHRA and CDR2 YSYEKL. CDR3 region: CASSSVRGEVDEQYF. CDR3 nucleotides: TGCGCCAGCAGCTCCGTGCGGGGAGAGGTGGACGAGCAGTACTTC.

The gene calls are TRBV10-1 and TRBJ2-3; D perhaps matches TRBD1 (5 bases). CDR3 size: 15 residues. Germline CDR1 WNHNN, CDR2 SYGVQD (reference sequence). The V gene lost 4 bases and the J gene lost 2 bases, with 13 bases spanning the gap. CDR3 protein: CASSGCRVDTDTQYF. The DNA of the CDR3 is TGCGCCAGCAGTGGATGCAGGGTAGACACAGATACGCAGTATTTT.

This clone was observed once. J is TRBJ2-7 and V is TRBV30, with 9 nucleotides matching TRBD1. CDR1 and CDR2 (germline): GTSNPN, SVGIG (reference sequence). J gave up 7 bases and V 8 bases, and 15 bases lay outside the gene matches. The CDR3 totals 14 residues. The CDR3 nucleotides read TGTGCCCAAGAACAGGGGGCGCCCTCTAGGGAGCAGTACTTC. The encoded protein is CAQEQGAPSREQYF. Variable domain in full (rest from reference TRBV30 and TRBJ2-7): SQTIHQWPATLVQPVGSPLSLECTVEGTSNPNLYWYRQAAGRGLQLLFYSVGIGQISSEVPQNLSASRPQDRQFILSSKKLLLSDSGFYLCAQEQGAPSREQYFGPGTRLTVT.

The rearrangement links TRBV12-5 to TRBJ2-7; D possibly corresponds to TRBD1 (7 bases). Germline V gene data show CDR1 as LGHNT and CDR2 as FRNRAP. The V end was cut by 3 bases, the J end by 3 bases, with 15 bases between. There are 15 residues in the CDR3. Here the CDR3 reads CASGFTGRGVYEQYF. The CDR3 DNA is TGTGCTAGTGGTTTTACAGGCAGGGGGGTCTACGAGCAGTACTTC.

This clone was found once. This chain's CDR3 is CASSLFTGGRDEQYF. For the CDR3, the DNA is TGTGCCAGCAGCTTATTCACAGGGGGCAGGGACGAGCAGTACTTC. The genes are TRBV11-2 and TRBJ2-7; 9 positions agree with TRBD1. Germline values: CDR1 SGHAT, CDR2 FQNNGV. V gave up 2 bases and J gave up 5 bases; unmatched junction bases: 7. The CDR3 is 15 amino acids. Full variable domain (remainder filled in from reference TRBV11-2 and TRBJ2-7): EAGVAQSPRYKIIEKRQSVAFWCNPISGHATLYWYQQILGQGPKLLIQFQNNGVVDDSQLPKDRFSAERLKGVDSTLKIQPAKLEDSAVYLCASSLFTGGRDEQYFGPGTRLTVT.